This T cell receptor (beta chain) was documented in a study of T-cell memory formation after mild COVID-19. Across the whole study: For the most part, TCR clusters were specific to one donor. Study-wide results and caveats: Contracting CD4+ clones were located mainly in CM and EM, and CD8+ clones in EMRA.

Germline V lookup: CDR1 SQVTM, CDR2 ANQGSEA. V dropped 8 bases and J dropped 1 base, with 13 bases sitting between them. CDR3 length equals 13 residues. TCRdb recomputed calls from the 5' RACE reads with MiXCR, one row per CDR3 protein. This table has about 150,000 distinct CDR3 sequences, about an eighth appearing once. This clonotype was detected only a few times. Its matching antigen is unknown. V usage is TRBV29-1 and J usage is TRBJ2-3, with D unresolved. This receptor was obtained from a man between 18 and 35 years old who had mild COVID-19 (a few samples of this study predate the infection). Cell type and time point are not known. Material for sequencing was PBMCs or a T cell subset sorted from them (not recorded which). For the CDR3, the DNA is TGCAGCCTATCCACGTGGGGCACAGATACGCAGTATTTT. Its protein product is CSLSTWGTDTQYF.